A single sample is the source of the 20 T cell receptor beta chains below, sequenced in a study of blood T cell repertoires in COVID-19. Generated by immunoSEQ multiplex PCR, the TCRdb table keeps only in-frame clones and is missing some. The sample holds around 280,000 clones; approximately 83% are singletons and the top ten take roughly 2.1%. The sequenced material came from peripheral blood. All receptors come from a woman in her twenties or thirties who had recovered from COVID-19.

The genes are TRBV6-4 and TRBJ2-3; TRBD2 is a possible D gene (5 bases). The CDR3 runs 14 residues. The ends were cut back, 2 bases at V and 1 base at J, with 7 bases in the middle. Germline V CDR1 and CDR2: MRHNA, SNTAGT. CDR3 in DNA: TGTGCCAGCAGTGACACAGCGGGCACAGATACGCAGTATTTT. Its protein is CASSDTAGTDTQYF.

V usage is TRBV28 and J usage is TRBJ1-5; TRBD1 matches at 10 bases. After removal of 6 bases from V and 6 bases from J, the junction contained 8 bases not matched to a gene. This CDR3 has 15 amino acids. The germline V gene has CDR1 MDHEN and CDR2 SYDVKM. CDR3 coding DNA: TGTGCCAGCAGAATGACCGGGACAGGGGTTCAGCCCCAGCATTTT. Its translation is CASRMTGTGVQPQHF.

The CDR3 DNA reads as TGTGCCATCAGTGAGCCAAGAGCGGGGGAGGACGAGACCCAGTACTTC. It codes for CAISEPRAGEDETQYF. The J gene is TRBJ2-5, the V gene TRBV10-3; 8 bases map to TRBD2. The CDR3 contains 16 residues. Germline trimming cut 2 bases from V and 5 bases from J; bases unmatched to any gene: 10. CDR1 and CDR2 from the germline V gene are ENHRY and SYGVKD.

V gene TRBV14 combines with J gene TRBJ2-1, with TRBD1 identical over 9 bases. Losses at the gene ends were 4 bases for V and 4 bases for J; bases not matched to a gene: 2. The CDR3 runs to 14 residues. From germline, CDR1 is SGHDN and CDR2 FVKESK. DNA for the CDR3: TGTGCCAGCAGCCCGACAGGGGGTTACAATGAGCAGTTCTTC. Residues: CASSPTGGYNEQFF. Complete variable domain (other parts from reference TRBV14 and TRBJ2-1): EAGVTQFPSHSVIEKGQTVTLRCDPISGHDNLYWYRRVMGKEIKFLLHFVKESKQDESGMPNNRFLAERTGGTYSTLKVQPAELEDSGVYFCASSPTGGYNEQFFGPGTRLTVL.

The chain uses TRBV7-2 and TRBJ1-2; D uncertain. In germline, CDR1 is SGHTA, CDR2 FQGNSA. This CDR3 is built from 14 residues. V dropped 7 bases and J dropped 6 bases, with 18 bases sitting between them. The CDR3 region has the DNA TGTGCCAGCACTCCGTTCGGGAGGGATAATGGCTACACCTTC. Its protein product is CASTPFGRDNGYTF.

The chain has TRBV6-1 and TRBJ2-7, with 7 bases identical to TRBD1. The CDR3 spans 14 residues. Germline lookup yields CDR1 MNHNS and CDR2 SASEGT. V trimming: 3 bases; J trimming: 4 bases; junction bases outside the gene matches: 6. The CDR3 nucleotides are TGTGCCAGCAGTGATACAGGGGTCTGGTACGAGCAGTACTTC. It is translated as CASSDTGVWYEQYF.

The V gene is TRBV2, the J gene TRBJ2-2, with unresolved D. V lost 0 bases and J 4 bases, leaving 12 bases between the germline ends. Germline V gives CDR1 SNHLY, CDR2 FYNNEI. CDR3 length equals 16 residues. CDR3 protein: CASSEASSYPTGELFF. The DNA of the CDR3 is TGTGCCAGCAGTGAAGCGTCCTCCTACCCCACCGGGGAGCTGTTTTTT.

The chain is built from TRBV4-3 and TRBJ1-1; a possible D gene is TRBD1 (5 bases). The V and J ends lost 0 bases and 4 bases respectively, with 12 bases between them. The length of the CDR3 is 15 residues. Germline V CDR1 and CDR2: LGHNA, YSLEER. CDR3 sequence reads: CASSQDPQGRTEAFF. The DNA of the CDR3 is TGCGCCAGCAGCCAAGATCCCCAGGGTCGCACTGAAGCTTTCTTT.

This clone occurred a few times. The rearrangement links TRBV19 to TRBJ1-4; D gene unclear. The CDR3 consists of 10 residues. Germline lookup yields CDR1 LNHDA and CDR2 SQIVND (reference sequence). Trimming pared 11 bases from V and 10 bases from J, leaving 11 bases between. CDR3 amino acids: CASGEGKLFF. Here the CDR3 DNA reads TGTGCCTCCGGAGAGGGAAAACTGTTTTTT.

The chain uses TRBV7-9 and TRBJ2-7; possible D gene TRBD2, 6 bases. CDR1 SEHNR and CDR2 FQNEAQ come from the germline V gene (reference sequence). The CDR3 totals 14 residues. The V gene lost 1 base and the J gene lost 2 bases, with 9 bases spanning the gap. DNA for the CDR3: TGTGCCAGCAGCTTAGGGGGGGTTACCTACGAGCAGTACTTC. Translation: CASSLGGVTYEQYF.

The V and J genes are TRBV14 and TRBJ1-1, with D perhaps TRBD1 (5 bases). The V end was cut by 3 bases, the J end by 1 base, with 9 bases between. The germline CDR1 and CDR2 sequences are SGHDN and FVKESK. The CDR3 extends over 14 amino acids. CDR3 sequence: CASSHRQTNTEAFF. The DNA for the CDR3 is TGTGCCAGCAGCCACCGACAGACGAACACTGAAGCTTTCTTT.

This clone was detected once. CDR3 amino acids: CASSFRATGDYYSNQPQHF. In DNA form, the CDR3 reads TGTGCCAGCAGCTTTCGTGCGACAGGGGATTATTATAGCAATCAGCCCCAGCATTTT. The gene calls are TRBV7-8 and TRBJ1-5; 8 nucleotides match TRBD1. Germline loops: CDR1 SGHVS, CDR2 FQNEAQ. The CDR3 runs 19 residues. Trimming cost V 3 bases and J 0 bases; bases outside gene matches: 13.

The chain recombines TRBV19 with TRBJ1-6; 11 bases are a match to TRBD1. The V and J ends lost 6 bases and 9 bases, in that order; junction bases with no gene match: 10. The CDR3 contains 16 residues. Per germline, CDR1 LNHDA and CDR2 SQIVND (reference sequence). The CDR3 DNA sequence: TGTGCCAGTAGCCCGAGGACAGGGGGCTTTCTTTCACCCCTCCACTTT. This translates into CASSPRTGGFLSPLHF.

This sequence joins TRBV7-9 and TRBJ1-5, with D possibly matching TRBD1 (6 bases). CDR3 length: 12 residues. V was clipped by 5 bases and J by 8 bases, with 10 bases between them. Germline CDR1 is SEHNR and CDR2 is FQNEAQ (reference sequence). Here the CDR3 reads CASSQEGEPQHF. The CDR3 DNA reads TGTGCCAGCAGCCAAGAGGGGGAGCCCCAGCATTTT.

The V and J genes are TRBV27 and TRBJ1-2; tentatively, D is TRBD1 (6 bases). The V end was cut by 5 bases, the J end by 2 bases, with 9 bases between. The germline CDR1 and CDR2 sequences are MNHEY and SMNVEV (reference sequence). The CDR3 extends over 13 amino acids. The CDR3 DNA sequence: TGTGCCAGCAGTGCCCAGGGGAACTATGGCTACACCTTC. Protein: CASSAQGNYGYTF.

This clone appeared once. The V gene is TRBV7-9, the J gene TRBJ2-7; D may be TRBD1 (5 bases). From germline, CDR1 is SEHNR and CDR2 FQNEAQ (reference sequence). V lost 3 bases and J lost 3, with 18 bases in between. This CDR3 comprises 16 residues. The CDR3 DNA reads TGTGCCAGCAGCTTCGCCCGACAGAGTCCGGACTACGAGCAGTACTTC. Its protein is CASSFARQSPDYEQYF.

The CDR3 sequence is CASSFGTTQPQHF. CDR3 bases: TGTGCCAGCAGTTTCGGGACTACTCAGCCCCAGCATTTT. This chain uses TRBV2 with TRBJ1-5, with D maybe TRBD1 (5 bases). The CDR3 runs to 13 residues. V was clipped by 5 bases and J by 6 bases, with 11 bases between them. The germline gives CDR1 SNHLY, CDR2 FYNNEI.

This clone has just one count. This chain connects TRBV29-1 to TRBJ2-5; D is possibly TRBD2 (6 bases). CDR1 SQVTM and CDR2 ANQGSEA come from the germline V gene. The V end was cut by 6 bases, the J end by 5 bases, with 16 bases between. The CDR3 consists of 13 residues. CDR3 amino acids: CSVGRGMLETQYF. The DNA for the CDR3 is TGCAGCGTAGGACGCGGGATGCTTGAGACCCAGTACTTC.

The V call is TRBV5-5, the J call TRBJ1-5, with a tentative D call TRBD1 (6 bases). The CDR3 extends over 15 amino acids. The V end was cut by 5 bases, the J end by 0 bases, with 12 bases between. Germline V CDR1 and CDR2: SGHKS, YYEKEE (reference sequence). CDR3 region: CASSLTGYSNQPQHF. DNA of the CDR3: TGTGCCAGCAGTTTAACAGGGTATAGCAATCAGCCCCAGCATTTT.

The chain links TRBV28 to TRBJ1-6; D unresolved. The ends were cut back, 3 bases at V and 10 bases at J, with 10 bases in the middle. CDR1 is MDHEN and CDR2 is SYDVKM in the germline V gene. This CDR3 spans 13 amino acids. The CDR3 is CASSFRSSSPLHF. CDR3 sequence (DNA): TGTGCCAGCAGTTTTCGGTCGAGCTCACCCCTCCACTTT. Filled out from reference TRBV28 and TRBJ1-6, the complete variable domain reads DVKVTQSSRYLVKRTGEKVFLECVQDMDHENMFWYRQDPGLGLRLIYFSYDVKMKEKGDIPEGYSVSREKKERFSLILESASTNQTSMYLCASSFRSSSPLHFGNGTRLTVT.